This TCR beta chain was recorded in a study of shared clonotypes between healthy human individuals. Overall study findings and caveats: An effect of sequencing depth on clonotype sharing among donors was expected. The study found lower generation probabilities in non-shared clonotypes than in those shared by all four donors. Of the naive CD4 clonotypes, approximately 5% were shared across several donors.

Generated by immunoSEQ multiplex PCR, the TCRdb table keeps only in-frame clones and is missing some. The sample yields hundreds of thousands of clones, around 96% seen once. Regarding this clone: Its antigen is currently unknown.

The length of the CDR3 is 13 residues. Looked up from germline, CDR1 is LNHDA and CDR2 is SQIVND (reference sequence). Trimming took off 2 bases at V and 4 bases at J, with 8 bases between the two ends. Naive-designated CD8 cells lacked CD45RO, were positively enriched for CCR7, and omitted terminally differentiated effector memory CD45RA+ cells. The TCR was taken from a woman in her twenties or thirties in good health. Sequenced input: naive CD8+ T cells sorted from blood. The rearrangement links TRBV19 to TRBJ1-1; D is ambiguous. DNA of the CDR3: TGTGCCAGTAGTATAAATGACGGCACTGAAGCTTTCTTT. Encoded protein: CASSINDGTEAFF.